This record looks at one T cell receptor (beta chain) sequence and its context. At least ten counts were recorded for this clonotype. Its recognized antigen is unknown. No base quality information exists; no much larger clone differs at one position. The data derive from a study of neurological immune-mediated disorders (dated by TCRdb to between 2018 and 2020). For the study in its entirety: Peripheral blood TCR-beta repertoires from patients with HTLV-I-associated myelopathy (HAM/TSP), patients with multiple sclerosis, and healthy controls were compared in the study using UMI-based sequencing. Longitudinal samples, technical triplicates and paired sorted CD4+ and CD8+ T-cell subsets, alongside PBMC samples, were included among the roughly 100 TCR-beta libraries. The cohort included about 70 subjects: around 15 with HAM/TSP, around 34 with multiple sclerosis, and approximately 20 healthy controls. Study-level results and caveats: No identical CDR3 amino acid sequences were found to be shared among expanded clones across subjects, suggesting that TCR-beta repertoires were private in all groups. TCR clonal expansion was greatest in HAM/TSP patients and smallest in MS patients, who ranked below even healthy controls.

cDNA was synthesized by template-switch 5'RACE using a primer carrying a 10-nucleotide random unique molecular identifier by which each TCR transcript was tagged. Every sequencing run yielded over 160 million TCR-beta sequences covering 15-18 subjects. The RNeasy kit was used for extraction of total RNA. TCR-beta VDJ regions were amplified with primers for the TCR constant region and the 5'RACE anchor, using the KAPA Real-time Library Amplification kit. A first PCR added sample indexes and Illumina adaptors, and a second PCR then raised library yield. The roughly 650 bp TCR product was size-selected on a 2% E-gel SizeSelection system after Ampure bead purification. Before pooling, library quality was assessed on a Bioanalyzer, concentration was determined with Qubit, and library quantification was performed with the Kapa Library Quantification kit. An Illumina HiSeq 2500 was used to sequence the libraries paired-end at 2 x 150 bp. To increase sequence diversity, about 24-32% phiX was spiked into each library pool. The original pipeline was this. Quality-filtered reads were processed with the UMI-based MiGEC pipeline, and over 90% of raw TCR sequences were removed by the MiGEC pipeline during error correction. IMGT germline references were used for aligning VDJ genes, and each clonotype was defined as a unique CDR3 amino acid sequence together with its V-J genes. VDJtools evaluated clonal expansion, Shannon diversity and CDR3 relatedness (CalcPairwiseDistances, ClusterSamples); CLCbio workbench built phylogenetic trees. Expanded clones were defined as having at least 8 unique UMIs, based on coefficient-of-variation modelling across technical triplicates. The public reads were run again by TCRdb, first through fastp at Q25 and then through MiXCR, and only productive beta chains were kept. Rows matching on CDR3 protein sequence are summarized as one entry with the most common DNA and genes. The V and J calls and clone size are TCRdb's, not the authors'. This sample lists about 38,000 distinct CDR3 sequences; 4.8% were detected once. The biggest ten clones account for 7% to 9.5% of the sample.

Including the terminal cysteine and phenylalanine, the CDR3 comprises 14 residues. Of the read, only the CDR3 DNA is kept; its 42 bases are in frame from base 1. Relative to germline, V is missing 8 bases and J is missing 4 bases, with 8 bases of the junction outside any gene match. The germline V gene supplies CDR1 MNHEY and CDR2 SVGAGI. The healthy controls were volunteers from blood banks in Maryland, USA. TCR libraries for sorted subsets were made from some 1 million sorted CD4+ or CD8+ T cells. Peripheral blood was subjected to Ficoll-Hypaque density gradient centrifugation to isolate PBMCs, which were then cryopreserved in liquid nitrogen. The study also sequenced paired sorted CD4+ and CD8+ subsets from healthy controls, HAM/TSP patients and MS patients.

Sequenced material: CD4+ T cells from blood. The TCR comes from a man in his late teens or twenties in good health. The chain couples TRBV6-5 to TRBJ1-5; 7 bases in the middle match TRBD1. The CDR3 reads CASAVETGNQPQHF. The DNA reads TGTGCCAGCGCGGTGGAGACAGGGAATCAGCCCCAGCATTTT.